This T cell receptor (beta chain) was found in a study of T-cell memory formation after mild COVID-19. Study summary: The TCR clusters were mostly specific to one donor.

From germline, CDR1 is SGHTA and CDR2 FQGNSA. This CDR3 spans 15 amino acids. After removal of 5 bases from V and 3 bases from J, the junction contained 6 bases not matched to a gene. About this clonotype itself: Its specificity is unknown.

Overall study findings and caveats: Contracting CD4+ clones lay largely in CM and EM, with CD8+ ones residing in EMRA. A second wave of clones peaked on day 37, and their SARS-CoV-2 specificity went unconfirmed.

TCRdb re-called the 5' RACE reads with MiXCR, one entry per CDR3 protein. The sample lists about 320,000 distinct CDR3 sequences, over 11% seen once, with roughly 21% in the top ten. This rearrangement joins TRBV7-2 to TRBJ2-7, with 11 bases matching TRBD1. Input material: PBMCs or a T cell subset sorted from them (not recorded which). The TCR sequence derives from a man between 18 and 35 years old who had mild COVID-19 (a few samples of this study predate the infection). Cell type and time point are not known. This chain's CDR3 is CASSPGQGAYYEQYF. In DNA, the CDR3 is TGTGCCAGCAGCCCCGGACAGGGGGCTTACTACGAGCAGTACTTC.